This passage covers 19 T cell receptor beta chains from one sample sequenced in a study of T-cell reconstitution after alpha-beta-depleted transplantation in children. Library preparation (for TCRbeta) was performed with unique molecular identifiers. TCRdb reprocessed the PCR reads with MiXCR, giving one entry per CDR3 protein. The table lists roughly 120,000 distinct CDR3 sequences, about 21% of them singletons, with about 10% in the top ten. The input for sequencing was PBMCs, mostly from graft donor cells, taken 180 days after TCRalphabeta/CD19-depleted stem cell transplant. These receptors all come from a male patient between 2 and 15 years old who had a stem cell transplant for chronic granulomatous disease, so the T cells may come from the graft donor.

This clonotype was found many times. The chain links TRBV29-1 to TRBJ2-1; 9 bases map to TRBD2. The CDR3 consists of 17 residues. Germline trimming cut 2 bases from V and 9 bases from J; bases unmatched to any gene: 17. Germline CDR1 and CDR2: SQVTM and ANQGSEA. The CDR3, as DNA: TGCAGCGTTGAACTCCAAGAACGGGAGCGGGAGGACGGTGAGCAGTTCTTC. It codes for CSVELQEREREDGEQFF.

This clonotype was observed a few times. The rearrangement links TRBV27 to TRBJ2-1; 7 bases map to TRBD1. J lost 3 bases, V lost 8 bases, and 4 bases had no gene match. The CDR3 runs to 13 residues. Per germline, CDR1 MNHEY and CDR2 SMNVEV (reference sequence). The CDR3 region has the DNA TGTGCCAGCGGGACAGCCATCTACAATGAGCAGTTCTTC. It translates to CASGTAIYNEQFF.

This clonotype was observed many times. This chain connects TRBV3-1 to TRBJ2-1; TRBD1 might be the D (5 bases). The CDR3 is 15 amino acids. Germline values: CDR1 LGHDT, CDR2 YNNKEL (reference sequence). Trimming left V 4 bases short and J 1 base short, with 11 bases between. Here the CDR3 reads CASSPRVVSYNEQFF. The CDR3 region has the DNA TGTGCCAGCAGCCCCAGGGTAGTGTCCTACAATGAGCAGTTCTTC.

The table lists this clonotype with many counts. The rearrangement uses TRBV4-3 and TRBJ2-2; D gene unclear. CDR3 length equals 14 residues. Germline V gives CDR1 LGHNA, CDR2 YSLEER. Trimming cost V 0 bases and J 4 bases, with 6 bases left between them. CDR3: CASSQEARTGELFF. CDR3 DNA: TGCGCCAGCAGCCAAGAAGCCCGCACCGGGGAGCTGTTTTTT.

This clonotype was observed many times. CDR3 DNA sequence: TGTGCCAGCTCCTCACCCACTCAGGGCTACGAGCAGTACTTC. It encodes CASSSPTQGYEQYF. The J gene is TRBJ2-7, the V gene TRBV18; the D gene is possibly TRBD1 (5 bases). Germline V gives CDR1 KGHSH, CDR2 LQKENI. Trimming cost V 6 bases and J 3 bases, with 15 bases left between them. This CDR3 is built from 14 residues.

This clonotype was recorded at least ten times. The chain has TRBV29-1 and TRBJ2-3, with 11 bases identical to TRBD1. V dropped 5 bases and J dropped 2; count of bases not matched to a gene: 3. The CDR3 sequence is 14 residues long. Per the germline V gene, CDR1 is SQVTM and CDR2 is ANQGSEA. This CDR3 reads CSVLDRGHTDTQYF. The CDR3 DNA follows: TGCAGCGTTCTGGACAGGGGGCACACAGATACGCAGTATTTT.

The chain employs TRBV7-6 and TRBJ2-1; D is perhaps TRBD2 (6 bases). This CDR3 region has 15 residues. V was shortened by 5 bases and J by 1 base, with 12 bases between the two germline ends. The V gene's germline CDR1 is SGHVS and CDR2 FNYEAQ. CDR3 DNA sequence: TGTGCCAGCAGCCCTGGGGGAGGTTCCTACAATGAGCAGTTCTTC. Its translation is CASSPGGGSYNEQFF.

This clonotype was detected only a few times. The chain links TRBV12-3 or TRBV12-4 to TRBJ2-3, with D perhaps matching TRBD1 (5 bases). Between the trimmed V and J ends, which lost 6 bases and 8 bases, there was a span of 15 bases. This CDR3 spans 13 amino acids. The CDR3 nucleotides are TGTGCCAGCAGCCGCACTCAGGGTGCTACGCAGTATTTT. Its translation is CASSRTQGATQYF.

The chain combines TRBV4-3 with TRBJ1-2, with TRBD1 as a possible D gene (5 bases). This CDR3 has 15 amino acids. V lost 1 base to trimming and J lost 4 bases, with 13 bases between them. Germline CDR1 and CDR2: LGHNA and YSLEER. In DNA, the CDR3 is TGCGCCAGCAGCCAAGCTCCCTGGGACCTCTATGGCTACACCTTC. It codes for CASSQAPWDLYGYTF.

The rearrangement uses TRBV4-3 and TRBJ2-6, with TRBD2 identical over 13 bases. J gave up 0 bases and V 1 base, and 3 bases lay outside the gene matches. Germline CDR1 is LGHNA and CDR2 is YSLEER. This CDR3 region has 19 residues. CDR3 residues: CASSQAGTSGISGANVLTF. The CDR3 nucleotides read TGCGCCAGCAGCCAAGCAGGGACTAGCGGGATCTCTGGGGCCAACGTCCTGACTTTC.

This clonotype was counted between two and nine times. The chain uses TRBV10-1 and TRBJ2-2; D tentatively reads TRBD1 or TRBD2 (7 bases each). The ends were cut back, 5 bases at V and 5 bases at J, with 15 bases in the middle. The V gene's germline CDR1 is WNHNN and CDR2 SYGVQD (reference sequence). The CDR3 loop spans 15 amino acids. The CDR3 DNA reads as TGCGCCAGCAGTCAGCCAGGGGGGGGAACCGGGGAGCTGTTTTTT. Translated: CASSQPGGGTGELFF.

This clonotype was observed many times. The chain has TRBV28 and TRBJ2-1; D might be TRBD2 (6 bases). CDR1 and CDR2 (germline): MDHEN, SYDVKM. CDR3 size: 14 residues. The V gene lost 3 bases and the J gene lost 4 bases, with 10 bases spanning the gap. In DNA form, the CDR3 reads TGTGCCAGCAGTTTTGCGGGAAAGTACAATGAGCAGTTCTTC. Its protein is CASSFAGKYNEQFF.

The CDR3 DNA sequence: TGCAGCGTGGGAGGGGCGATCCCTTTCCCGAACACCGGGGAGCTGTTTTTT. As protein: CSVGGAIPFPNTGELFF. The chain combines TRBV29-1 with TRBJ2-2, with 7 bases identical to TRBD2. Germline V gene lookup returns CDR1 SQVTM and CDR2 ANQGSEA. This CDR3 has 17 residues. V shed 6 bases, J shed 0 bases, and the junction held 13 bases outside the gene matches.

The table lists this clonotype with many counts. This chain connects TRBV20-1 to TRBJ2-5; maybe TRBD2 (7 bases). Germline assignment: CDR1 DFQATT and CDR2 SNEGSKA (reference sequence). V was shortened by 1 base and J by 4 bases, with 10 bases between the two germline ends. CDR3 length: 13 residues. This chain's CDR3 is CSARVGGLETQYF. DNA for the CDR3: TGCAGTGCTAGAGTCGGGGGGCTAGAGACCCAGTACTTC.

Ten or more counts support this clonotype. This rearrangement joins TRBV5-1 to TRBJ2-7, with D perhaps matching TRBD1 or TRBD2 (5 bases each). The CDR3 has 15 amino acids. The germline V gene encodes CDR1 SGHRS and CDR2 YFSETQ. Trimming took 1 base from V and 3 from J, leaving 14 bases between them. The CDR3 bases are TGCGCCAGCAGCTTGAAGGGACCGCAGGGCTACGAGCAGTACTTC. Translated, it gives CASSLKGPQGYEQYF.

Within the sample, this clonotype is medium-sized (0.01 to 0.1%). The rearrangement uses TRBV9 and TRBJ2-2; D might be TRBD1 (6 bases). Germline V gene data show CDR1 as SGDLS and CDR2 as YYNGEE. V was pared by 4 bases and J by 3 bases, with 10 bases between. The CDR3 contains 14 residues. CDR3 region: CASSQGTYTGELFF. In DNA, the CDR3 is TGTGCCAGCAGCCAAGGGACATACACCGGGGAGCTGTTTTTT.

This clonotype came up many times. The chain joins TRBV5-1 to TRBJ2-1, with 10 nucleotides matching TRBD2. Germline trimming cut 6 bases from V and 5 bases from J; bases unmatched to any gene: 8. Germline assignment: CDR1 SGHRS and CDR2 YFSETQ. CDR3 length equals 15 residues. CDR3 nucleotide sequence: TGCGCCAGCAAACGGTGGACTAGCGGAAACAATGAGCAGTTCTTC. Translating it yields CASKRWTSGNNEQFF.

This chain uses TRBV12-3 or TRBV12-4 with TRBJ2-5; 8 bases map to TRBD2. This CDR3 comprises 15 residues. V dropped 8 bases and J dropped 4; count of bases not matched to a gene: 12. CDR3 bases: TGTGCCAGCTACGGGTCGGGAGGGCCGTCAGAGACCCAGTACTTC. This translates into CASYGSGGPSETQYF.

This sequence joins TRBV7-9 and TRBJ2-7, with D perhaps TRBD1 (6 bases). This CDR3 comprises 14 residues. Trimming shortened V by 7 bases and J by 0 bases, and 13 bases separated the two germline ends. CDR1 and CDR2 (germline): SEHNR, FQNEAQ (reference sequence). The CDR3 nucleotides read TGTGCCAGCACGGCAGGGGCCGACTCCTACGAGCAGTACTTC. This encodes CASTAGADSYEQYF.